This T cell receptor beta chain was retrieved from a study of Ad26.COV2.S vaccination and SARS-CoV-2 variants. There are 14 residues in the CDR3. In germline, CDR1 is LGHNA, CDR2 YNFKEQ. Stated treatment: some 19 received Ad26.COV2.S at low or high dose, single or two shots; a few received placebo; per-sample allocation not given. Collection of samples fell on day 63 after the first vaccine or placebo injection. Method: immunoSEQ multiplex PCR; TCRdb's copy keeps in-frame clones and lacks some. The table lists about 420,000 clones, approximately 90% of them singletons. A note on this clone: An end of the junction does not agree with germline; a read error may underlie this.

Specimen: peripheral blood, collected in a trial of Ad26.COV2.S vaccine versus placebo. The chain links TRBV4-2 to TRBJ1-4; unclear D gene. This receptor was taken from a person aged 18-60 years who received the Ad26.COV2.S COVID-19 vaccine or a placebo. The CDR3 protein is CASSQERVLEKLFF. In DNA form, the CDR3 reads TGTGCCAGCAGTCAAGAGAGGGTTCTGGAAAAACTGTTTTTT.